This T cell receptor (beta chain) was observed in a study of shared clonotypes between healthy human individuals. TCRdb keeps only in-frame clones here, not all; method: immunoSEQ multiplex PCR. This sample has hundreds of thousands of clones, with roughly 96% found just once. Naive CD8 cells lacked CD45RO and underwent positive selection for CCR7, leaving out terminally differentiated effector memory CD45RA+ cells. As concerns this clone: The antigen is unknown.

V was trimmed by 5 bases and J by 3 bases, leaving 14 bases between them. CDR3 size: 14 residues. Germline V gene sequence: CDR1 SEHNR, CDR2 FQNEAQ (reference sequence). General study points: In contrast to clonotypes shared by all four donors, non-shared clonotypes had lower generation probabilities. Naive subsets generally exceeded memory subsets in estimated richness.

The sequenced material came from naive CD8+ T cells sorted from blood. The V call is TRBV7-9, the J call TRBJ2-7; tentatively, D is TRBD2 (5 bases). The origin of this receptor is a woman aged 25 to 39 in good health. CDR3 sequence reads: CASSPGLQFYEQYF. The DNA for the CDR3 is TGTGCCAGCAGCCCAGGACTGCAATTCTACGAGCAGTACTTC.